This passage covers 5 T cell receptor beta chains from one sample sequenced in a study of control samples from healthy donors and cancer patients. Data came from immunoSEQ multiplex PCR; TCRdb stores just in-frame clones and leaves some out. This table has roughly 140,000 clones, roughly 89% appearing once. Material: blood. These receptors originate from a young man in good health.

The chain links TRBV6-5 to TRBJ2-7, with a tentative D call TRBD1 (5 bases). The CDR3 is made up of 15 amino acids. From germline, CDR1 is MNHEY and CDR2 SVGAGI. The germline V and J ends were trimmed by 6 bases and 2 bases, with 17 bases remaining between them. CDR3 in DNA: TGTGCCAGCAGCGTTACAGCAGGGCCCACCTACGAGCAGTACTTC. Amino acids: CASSVTAGPTYEQYF.

The count of this clone is one. The chain couples TRBV30 to TRBJ1-1, with 10 bases lining up with TRBD1. CDR1 is GTSNPN, CDR2 SVGIG, per germline (reference sequence). Trimming took 5 bases from V and 5 from J; bases not matched to a gene: 8. The CDR3 length is 14 residues. The CDR3 sequence is CAWVGGTGATEAFF. The CDR3 DNA sequence: TGTGCCTGGGTTGGGGGGACAGGGGCTACTGAAGCTTTCTTT.

The chain combines TRBV10-1 with TRBJ2-7; D is undetermined. The CDR3 contains 12 residues. V shed 4 bases and J shed 7 bases, with 11 bases lying between them. Per the germline V gene, CDR1 is WNHNN and CDR2 is SYGVQD (reference sequence). Here the CDR3 reads CASSGPVGEQYF. The CDR3 bases are TGCGCCAGCAGTGGACCGGTCGGGGAGCAGTACTTC.

The chain is built from TRBV19 and TRBJ1-2, with 7 bases fitting TRBD1. There are 15 residues in the CDR3. CDR1 is LNHDA and CDR2 is SQIVND in the germline V gene (reference sequence). With V trimmed by 3 bases and J by 6 bases, 10 bases remained unmatched. CDR3 sequence: CASSMGTATSDGYTF. Here the CDR3 DNA reads TGTGCCAGTAGTATGGGGACAGCAACATCCGATGGCTACACCTTC.

The chain carries TRBV9 and TRBJ1-6; TRBD1 agrees at 9 bases. There are 15 residues in the CDR3. V shed 5 bases and J 8 bases; nucleotides not matched to a gene: 8. Germline CDR1 SGDLS, CDR2 YYNGEE. The CDR3 spells CASRQGAGMYSPLHF. The CDR3 nucleotides read TGTGCCAGCAGACAGGGGGCTGGGATGTATTCACCCCTCCACTTT.